Below are 20 T cell receptor beta chains sequenced from a single sample in a study of cytomegalovirus exposure and HLA in healthy donors. PCR was performed using 60 Vbeta and 13 Jbeta primers. Sequenced by immunoSEQ multiplex PCR; TCRdb stores in-frame clones only, minus some. The sample yields some 180,000 clones, roughly 82% seen once. Sequencing was performed on PBMCs. The source of these receptors is a girl aged 2-10 years in good health and CMV-seropositive.

Regarding this clone: At the DNA level, this CDR3 is encoded by other sequences in the same sample as well. This sequence joins TRBV30 and TRBJ1-1, with D perhaps matching TRBD1 (6 bases). The germline CDR1 and CDR2 sequences are GTSNPN and SVGIG (reference sequence). Trimming shortened V by 0 bases and J by 3 bases, and 8 bases separated the two germline ends. The CDR3 is 13 amino acids. The CDR3 DNA follows: TGTGCCTGGAGTGTAAGGACAGACACTGAAGCTTTCTTT. Translated, it gives CAWSVRTDTEAFF.

This clone was seen only a few times. This chain connects TRBV6-5 to TRBJ2-1, with 8 bases matching TRBD2. Germline V gene data show CDR1 as MNHEY and CDR2 as SVGAGI. V gave up 7 bases and J gave up 8 bases; unmatched junction bases: 13. The CDR3 covers 15 residues. CDR3 DNA: TGTGCCAGCAAAGGGTCAGGGACTAGGAACGATGAGCAGTTCTTC. It translates to CASKGSGTRNDEQFF.

The count of this clone is one. The chain recombines TRBV18 with TRBJ1-1; the match to TRBD1 covers 7 bases. The CDR3 spans 13 residues. CDR1 is KGHSH and CDR2 is LQKENI in the germline V gene. The V segment lost 4 bases and the J segment 8 bases; nucleotides outside the gene matches: 7. The CDR3 DNA follows: TGTGCCAGCTCACGGGACAGTGTATCAGAAGCTTTCTTT. Translated: CASSRDSVSEAFF.

The genes are TRBV5-6 and TRBJ1-1; D is undetermined. Between the trimmed V and J ends, which lost 0 bases and 4 bases, there was a span of 4 bases. The CDR3 totals 12 residues. CDR1 is SGHDT and CDR2 is YYEEEE in the germline V gene. The CDR3 DNA reads as TGTGCCAGCAGCTTGGGGGCCACTGAAGCTTTCTTT. Translating it yields CASSLGATEAFF. Variable domain in full (rest from reference TRBV5-6 and TRBJ1-1): DAGVTQSPTHLIKTRGQQVTLRCSPKSGHDTVSWYQQALGQGPQFIFQYYEEEERQRGNFPDRFSGHQFPNYSSELNVNALLLGDSALYLCASSLGATEAFFGQGTRLTVV.

The genes are TRBV2 and TRBJ2-1, with 11 nucleotides matching TRBD1. The CDR3 is 15 residues long. Looked up from germline, CDR1 is SNHLY and CDR2 is FYNNEI. With V trimmed by 4 bases and J by 5 bases, 4 bases remained unmatched. The CDR3 sequence: CASSGDRGSNNEQFF. The CDR3 DNA is TGTGCCAGCAGTGGGGACAGGGGGAGCAACAATGAGCAGTTCTTC.

The rearrangement uses TRBV10-3 and TRBJ2-1; weak D call: TRBD2 (5 bases). This CDR3 spans 16 amino acids. Germline CDR1 ENHRY, CDR2 SYGVKD. Trimming took off 2 bases at V and 0 bases at J, with 11 bases between the two ends. In DNA form, the CDR3 reads TGTGCCATCAGTGAGACTAGTCCCAGCTCCTACAATGAGCAGTTCTTC. Amino acid sequence: CAISETSPSSYNEQFF.

The chain links TRBV28 to TRBJ1-2, with a tentative D call TRBD1 (6 bases). Germline CDR1 and CDR2: MDHEN and SYDVKM. This CDR3 comprises 15 residues. The ends were cut back, 5 bases at V and 4 bases at J, with 17 bases in the middle. Written as DNA, the CDR3 is TGTGCCAGCAGTACCCGACAGGCGCCGGGCTATGGCTACACCTTC. Translating gives CASSTRQAPGYGYTF.

This clone was seen a single time. This specimen includes other DNA sequences encoding the same CDR3. The chain is built from TRBV19 and TRBJ1-1; no reliable D call. The germline V gene has CDR1 LNHDA and CDR2 SQIVND (reference sequence). V lost 3 bases and J lost 1, with 6 bases in between. The CDR3 covers 13 residues. CDR3 in DNA: TGTGCCAGTAGTATCCGCGGGAACACTGAAGCTTTCTTT. Translation: CASSIRGNTEAFF.

This rearrangement joins TRBV7-9 to TRBJ1-1; 8 nucleotides match TRBD1. The CDR3 covers 16 residues. V was clipped by 1 base and J by 6 bases; unmatched bases: 10. Germline V gives CDR1 SEHNR, CDR2 FQNEAQ (reference sequence). The CDR3 sequence is CASSLGTGQGISEAFF. DNA for the CDR3: TGTGCCAGCAGCTTAGGGACAGGACAGGGTATCTCTGAAGCTTTCTTT.

The count of this clone is one. The rearrangement links TRBV15 to TRBJ2-5; TRBD2 aligns across 7 bases. With V trimmed by 0 bases and J by 5 bases, 9 bases remained unmatched. The V gene's germline CDR1 is LNHNV and CDR2 YYDKDF (reference sequence). The CDR3 has 16 amino acids. This CDR3 is CATSRDRGRAWETQYF. The CDR3 region has the DNA TGTGCCACCAGCAGAGATCGAGGGAGGGCCTGGGAGACCCAGTACTTC.

The chain has TRBV6-1 and TRBJ2-2, with TRBD2 identical over 12 bases. The CDR3 is 15 amino acids. The ends lost 5 bases at V and 7 bases at J; junction bases unmatched: 5. Germline lookup yields CDR1 MNHNS and CDR2 SASEGT. CDR3 region: CASSSTSGSFGELFF. CDR3 in DNA: TGTGCCAGCAGTTCGACTAGCGGGAGTTTCGGGGAGCTGTTTTTT.

V gene TRBV6-6 combines with J gene TRBJ1-1, with 7 bases that match TRBD1. V dropped 7 bases and J dropped 4; count of bases not matched to a gene: 12. The germline V gene has CDR1 MNHNY and CDR2 SVGAGI (reference sequence). This CDR3 is built from 15 residues. CDR3 protein: CASTPVGPGGTEAFF. CDR3 bases: TGTGCCAGCACCCCCGTCGGGCCAGGGGGCACTGAAGCTTTCTTT.

V is TRBV5-6 and J is TRBJ1-6, with D perhaps TRBD1 (6 bases). The CDR3 runs 18 residues. From germline, CDR1 is SGHDT and CDR2 YYEEEE. Trimming shortened V by 0 bases and J by 10 bases, and 23 bases separated the two germline ends. In DNA, the CDR3 is TGTGCCAGCAGCTTGGTCGATGGGACACCGGATTGGATCTCACCCCTCCACTTT. Translation gives CASSLVDGTPDWISPLHF.

This chain uses TRBV28 with TRBJ2-5; a weak D match, TRBD2 (5 bases). Trimming cost V 2 bases and J 1 base, with 23 bases left between them. The length of the CDR3 is 19 residues. The germline gives CDR1 MDHEN, CDR2 SYDVKM. CDR3 nucleotide sequence: TGTGCCAGCAGTTTACCCTGGCCCAGCGGAGCGTGGGGCCAAGAGACCCAGTACTTC. This sequence encodes CASSLPWPSGAWGQETQYF.

This clone showed up just once. The V and J genes are TRBV30 and TRBJ2-3; tentative D call: TRBD2 (6 bases). The germline V gene has CDR1 GTSNPN and CDR2 SVGIG (reference sequence). Between the trimmed V and J ends, which lost 2 bases and 0 bases, there was a span of 12 bases. CDR3 length: 15 amino acids. As DNA, the CDR3 is TGTGCCTGGAGTCCGAGCGGGTCTAGCACAGATACGCAGTATTTT. Translated: CAWSPSGSSTDTQYF.

The chain combines TRBV9 with TRBJ1-6; the D is unclear. V gave up 0 bases and J gave up 8 bases, with 6 bases separating them. This CDR3 has 13 residues. Germline CDR1 SGDLS, CDR2 YYNGEE. CDR3 region: CASSVGRDSPLHF. CDR3 nucleotides: TGTGCCAGCAGCGTAGGGAGGGATTCACCCCTCCACTTT.

V is TRBV5-4 and J is TRBJ1-1, with D perhaps matching TRBD1 (5 bases). V gave up 4 bases and J gave up 4 bases, with 17 bases separating them. Per the germline V gene, CDR1 is SGHNT and CDR2 is YYREEE (reference sequence). There are 15 residues in the CDR3. The CDR3 DNA reads as TGTGCCAGCAGCGCCCGGTGGGGGGGAGGCACTGAAGCTTTCTTT. It specifies CASSARWGGGTEAFF. The full variable domain, in which reference TRBV5-4 and TRBJ1-1 provide the parts outside the CDR3, is ETGVTQSPTHLIKTRGQQVTLRCSSQSGHNTVSWYQQALGQGPQFIFQYYREEENGRGNFPPRFSGLQFPNYSSELNVNALELDDSALYLCASSARWGGGTEAFFGQGTRLTVV.

This chain uses TRBV4-1 with TRBJ2-2, with D possibly matching TRBD1 (6 bases). Germline V gene lookup returns CDR1 MGHRA and CDR2 YSYEKL. The length of the CDR3 is 16 residues. The V gene lost 3 bases and the J gene lost 4 bases, with 15 bases spanning the gap. The CDR3 sequence: CASSQQRTVGTGELFF. CDR3 bases: TGCGCCAGCAGCCAGCAAAGGACAGTTGGCACCGGGGAGCTGTTTTTT.

The rearrangement joins TRBV5-4 to TRBJ1-1; the D gene is possibly TRBD1 (5 bases). Trimming stripped 0 bases from V and 1 base from J, with 7 bases between. CDR1 SGHNT and CDR2 YYREEE come from the germline V gene (reference sequence). The CDR3 has 14 amino acids. The CDR3 is CASSLGQKNTEAFF. As DNA, the CDR3 is TGTGCCAGCAGCTTGGGACAGAAGAACACTGAAGCTTTCTTT.

This chain's CDR3 is CASSGGSGGDQPQHF. CDR3 sequence (DNA): TGTGCCAGCAGCGGGGGATCGGGGGGCGATCAGCCCCAGCATTTT. The genes are TRBV27 and TRBJ1-5; the D gene is possibly TRBD1 (6 bases). V lost 6 bases and J 5 bases, leaving 17 bases between the germline ends. CDR1 and CDR2 (germline): MNHEY, SMNVEV (reference sequence). The CDR3 is 15 amino acids.